The present T cell receptor (beta chain) was sequenced within a study of T cell repertoires in cytomegalovirus infection (dated by TCRdb to between 2018 and 2020). In the study overall: The peptide stimulations were aimed at well-studied HLA-B-restricted epitopes as well as recently identified HLA-C-restricted CMV epitopes, whose presentation resists viral immunomodulation. Donor HLA type was relevant to the analysis, because carriage of CMV infection together with the matching HLA type was indicated by public TCR beta signatures. Findings and caveats that apply to the study as a whole: In the ex vivo response, HLA-C-restricted CMV-specific TCR beta clonotypes were dominant, and in two of eight donors the single most frequent clonotype came from this HLA-C-restricted group. Cumulative frequency of public TCR beta family members discriminated carriers of CMV infection plus the relevant HLA type in this cohort and an independent roughly 340-donor cohort.

Sequencing was carried out with an Illumina HiSeq 1500. TCRdb reprocessed the public reads (quality trimming at Q25 with fastp, clone calling with MiXCR) and kept in-frame beta chains. One record per CDR3 amino acid sequence lists the most common genes and DNA. Recorded for this sample are some 920,000 distinct CDR3 sequences; more than 25% of them occurred a single time. The ten largest account for about 14% of the sample. CDR1 is given as SEHNR and CDR2 as FQNEAQ, both from the germline V gene (reference sequence). Spanning cysteine to phenylalanine, the CDR3 consists of 14 amino acids. Only the CDR3 region is kept as DNA, spanning 42 bases read in frame from base 1. The junction shows trimming of 5 bases on V and 4 bases on J, plus 14 bases between the germline ends. The sample holds a few counts of this clonotype. Its antigen remains undetermined. No qualities accompany the bases; no much larger clone lies one base away.

The treatment or condition label of this sample denotes: in vitro stimulation with specific CMV peptide epitopes to enrich CMV-specific T cells. The sequence derives from a human donor in good health (CMV status not recorded). Some clones in this sample may be carry-over from other donors' samples. The sequence is built from TRBV7-9 and TRBJ2-5; the best D guess is TRBD1, with 6 bases matching. The input for sequencing was cultured CD8+ T cells from PBMCs, taken from culture after CMV antigen stimulation. The CDR3 protein is CASSPVQGRETQYF. The DNA sequence is given as TGTGCCAGCAGCCCTGTCCAGGGGCGAGAGACCCAGTACTTC.